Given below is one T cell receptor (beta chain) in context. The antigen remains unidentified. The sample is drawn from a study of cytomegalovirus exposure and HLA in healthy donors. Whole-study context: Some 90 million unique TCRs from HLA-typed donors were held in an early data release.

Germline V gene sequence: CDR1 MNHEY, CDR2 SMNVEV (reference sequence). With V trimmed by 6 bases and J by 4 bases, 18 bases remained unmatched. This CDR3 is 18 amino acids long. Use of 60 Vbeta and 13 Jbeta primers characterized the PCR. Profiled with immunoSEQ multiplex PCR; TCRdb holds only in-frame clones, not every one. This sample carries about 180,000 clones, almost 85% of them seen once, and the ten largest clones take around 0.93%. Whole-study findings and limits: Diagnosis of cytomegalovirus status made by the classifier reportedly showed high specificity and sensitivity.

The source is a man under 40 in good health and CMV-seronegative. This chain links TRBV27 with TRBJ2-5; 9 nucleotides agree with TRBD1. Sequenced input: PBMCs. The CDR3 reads CASSTTFEDRGGVETQYF. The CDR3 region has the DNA TGTGCCAGCAGCACCACCTTTGAGGACAGGGGAGGGGTAGAGACCCAGTACTTC.